The 17 T cell receptor beta chains below come from one sample, sequenced in a study of CD8+ T cells in alopecia areata. Isolated RNA was reverse transcribed into cDNA used as the sequencing template. Sequencing used immunoSEQ multiplex PCR; TCRdb keeps in-frame clones, though not all of them. Of under 350,000 clones detected, about 62% appear once; the ten largest clones hold approximately 2%. Sample treatment: oral pan-JAK inhibitor, 5-10 mg twice daily. This specimen consisted of CD4+ T cells sorted from blood, obtained at week 24, from a patient treated with tofacitinib. These receptors were taken from a human donor with alopecia areata.

This clone has just a few counts. The genes are TRBV7-9 and TRBJ2-4, with D hard to call. This CDR3 region has 11 residues. Germline values: CDR1 SEHNR, CDR2 FQNEAQ (reference sequence). V lost 5 bases and J 4 bases, leaving 3 bases between the germline ends. In nucleotides, the CDR3 is TGTGCCAGCAGCAGTAAAAACATTCAGTACTTC. This translates into CASSSKNIQYF.

V and J are TRBV4-1 and TRBJ1-2; D uncertain. Germline V gene lookup returns CDR1 MGHRA and CDR2 YSYEKL. V lost 0 bases and J lost 7, with 9 bases in between. CDR3 size: 13 residues. CDR3 amino acids: CASSQDRSGGYTF. CDR3 DNA sequence: TGCGCCAGCAGCCAAGATCGAAGTGGTGGCTACACCTTC.

As for this clone: Germline and junction disagree at one end, which may indicate a read error. This chain links TRBV20-1 with TRBJ2-1, with 7 bases lining up with TRBD2. The length of the CDR3 is 10 residues. Germline lookup yields CDR1 DFQATT and CDR2 SNEGSKA (reference sequence). CDR3 coding DNA: TGTTCGACTAGCTTCTATGAGCAGTTCTTC. Translated: CSTSFYEQFF.

This clone was seen a handful of times. This chain joins TRBV6-5 and TRBJ2-3, with 7 bases fitting TRBD1. Germline V gene data show CDR1 as MNHEY and CDR2 as SVGAGI. The CDR3 is 16 residues long. V lost 0 bases, J lost 2 bases, and 5 bases stayed unmatched. In DNA form, the CDR3 reads TGTGCCAGCAGTTACTCTCCGGGACAGCTCACAGATACGCAGTATTTT. Translated: CASSYSPGQLTDTQYF.

V usage is TRBV2 and J usage is TRBJ2-7; the D gene is possibly TRBD2 (7 bases). This CDR3 region has 13 residues. Germline CDR1 reads SNHLY; CDR2 reads FYNNEI. The V and J ends lost 8 bases and 2 bases respectively, with 13 bases between them. The CDR3 reads CASGGGRTYEQYF. The CDR3 region has the DNA TGTGCCAGCGGGGGGGGCCGCACCTACGAGCAGTACTTC.

This chain uses TRBV7-2 with TRBJ2-7, with no clear D. The CDR3 loop spans 14 amino acids. V was shortened by 5 bases and J by 2 bases, with 13 bases between the two germline ends. Germline V gene data show CDR1 as SGHTA and CDR2 as FQGNSA. The CDR3 DNA sequence: TGTGCCAGCAGCCCGGCCCTGAATACCTACGAGCAGTACTTC. Translation gives CASSPALNTYEQYF.

The V and J genes are TRBV29-1 and TRBJ1-1; D uncertain. The CDR3 contains 11 residues. V lost 3 bases, J lost 3 bases, and 5 bases lay in between. CDR1 and CDR2 from the germline V gene are SQVTM and ANQGSEA. The CDR3 sequence: CSVERDTEAFF. The CDR3 DNA sequence: TGCAGCGTTGAGAGGGACACTGAAGCTTTCTTT.

V gene TRBV19 combines with J gene TRBJ2-1; D possibly corresponds to TRBD1 (5 bases). V lost 6 bases and J 4 bases, leaving 16 bases between the germline ends. The CDR3 is 15 residues long. Germline CDR1 LNHDA, CDR2 SQIVND (reference sequence). Here the CDR3 reads CASRGFSGRYNEQFF. The CDR3 bases are TGTGCCAGTAGGGGATTCTCAGGGCGATACAATGAGCAGTTCTTC. Full variable domain (rest looked up from reference TRBV19 and TRBJ2-1): DGGITQSPKYLFRKEGQNVTLSCEQNLNHDAMYWYRQDPGQGLRLIYYSQIVNDFQKGDIAEGYSVSREKKESFPLTVTSAQKNPTAFYLCASRGFSGRYNEQFFGPGTRLTVL.

Only a few counts were recorded for this clone. The V gene is TRBV4-2, the J gene TRBJ1-3, with a tentative D call TRBD1 (5 bases). CDR1 and CDR2 (germline): LGHNA, YNFKEQ. The CDR3 sequence is 21 residues long. Between the trimmed V and J ends, which lost 3 bases and 1 base, there was a span of 28 bases. This CDR3 reads CASSQDPSVRVRPDSGNTIYF. DNA of the CDR3: TGTGCCAGCAGCCAGGATCCTTCCGTCAGGGTACGACCCGATTCTGGAAACACCATATATTTT.

This sequence joins TRBV4-1 and TRBJ2-1; 11 bases match TRBD1. This CDR3 region has 19 residues. Trimming cost V 2 bases and J 0 bases; bases outside gene matches: 9. Germline CDR1 is MGHRA and CDR2 is YSYEKL. The CDR3, as DNA: TGCGCCAGCAGCCAATCTCGGACAGGGGGCCAAGGCTCCTACAATGAGCAGTTCTTC. It codes for CASSQSRTGGQGSYNEQFF.

V and J are TRBV25-1 and TRBJ1-2; no reliable D call. Looked up from germline, CDR1 is MGHDK and CDR2 is SYGVNS. Trimming took off 3 bases at V and 5 bases at J, with 10 bases between the two ends. This CDR3 has 13 amino acids. CDR3 sequence (DNA): TGTGCCAGCAGTGATAGGCGGTTATATGGCTACACCTTC. This encodes CASSDRRLYGYTF.

This sequence joins TRBV6-1 and TRBJ1-6; D not certain. This CDR3 spans 14 amino acids. Germline CDR1 reads MNHNS; CDR2 reads SASEGT. V was clipped by 4 bases and J by 6 bases, with 10 bases between them. This chain's CDR3 is CASSAGRSNSPLHF. For the CDR3, the DNA is TGTGCCAGCAGTGCGGGCAGATCTAATTCACCCCTCCACTTT.

The V call is TRBV4-1, the J call TRBJ2-1; D gene unclear. The ends were cut back, 6 bases at V and 4 bases at J, with 16 bases in the middle. Germline V gene data show CDR1 as MGHRA and CDR2 as YSYEKL. The CDR3 extends over 15 amino acids. For the CDR3, the DNA is TGCGCCAGCAGGCCTGCGAAAGGACGGTACAATGAGCAGTTCTTC. Translating it yields CASRPAKGRYNEQFF.

This clone appeared a few times. J is TRBJ1-2 and V is TRBV19; the D is unclear. Trimming pared 7 bases from V and 4 bases from J, leaving 22 bases between. Looked up from germline, CDR1 is LNHDA and CDR2 is SQIVND (reference sequence). CDR3 length equals 16 residues. The CDR3 DNA reads TGTGCCAGTAATCGTGGCGGCCCTCGCCGAAGCTATGGCTACACCTTC. Its translation is CASNRGGPRRSYGYTF.

A few counts support this clone. The chain couples TRBV10-3 to TRBJ1-3; D unresolved. This CDR3 comprises 12 residues. Germline V gene sequence: CDR1 ENHRY, CDR2 SYGVKD. V lost 9 bases to trimming and J lost 5 bases, with 11 bases between them. CDR3: CAMSATRNTIYF. For the CDR3, the DNA is TGTGCCATGTCCGCGACTAGAAACACCATATATTTT.

V gene TRBV5-6 combines with J gene TRBJ2-7; D gene ambiguous. The V and J ends lost 0 bases and 0 bases respectively, with 16 bases between them. Germline V lookup: CDR1 SGHDT, CDR2 YYEEEE. CDR3 length: 17 residues. The CDR3 spells CASSLVEYRSFSYEQYF. The CDR3 nucleotides read TGTGCCAGCAGCTTGGTCGAGTACCGATCCTTCTCCTACGAGCAGTACTTC.

The chain recombines TRBV25-1 with TRBJ1-2, with TRBD1 matching 10 bases. V shed 3 bases and J 4 bases; nucleotides not matched to a gene: 5. CDR1 and CDR2 from the germline V gene are MGHDK and SYGVNS. The CDR3 is made up of 15 amino acids. The CDR3 nucleotides read TGTGCCAGCAGTGATATGGGGACAGGGGCCTATGGCTACACCTTC. It yields the protein CASSDMGTGAYGYTF.